A selection of T cell receptor beta chains follows, all from one sample in a study of blood T cell repertoires in COVID-19. The data were produced by immunoSEQ multiplex PCR, yet TCRdb's version contains in-frame clones alone and is incomplete. The table records 150,000 to 200,000 clones, about 91% of them present only once. Sequencing input: PBMCs or T cells enriched from blood (not recorded which). The receptors stem from a woman aged 18-29 years who had recovered from COVID-19. Both conserved end residues are part of each CDR3. D genes are given only for firm matches. Size tells how often a clone was seen (once, few, many) or the class of an expanded clone, and some rows leave it out.

V gene	J gene	D gene	clone size	CDR3 protein	CDR3 DNA
TRBV7-9	TRBJ1-2	.	few	CASSQSNYGYTF	TGTGCCAGCAGCCAATCTAACTATGGCTACACCTTC
TRBV19	TRBJ2-7	.	.	CASSIEGLTGHRPYEQYF	TGTGCCAGTAGTATAGAAGGTCTAACCGGACATAGACCCTACGAGCAGTACTTC
TRBV6-5	TRBJ2-5	.	.	CASSKTTQETQYF	TGTGCCAGCAGTAAGACAACACAAGAGACCCAGTACTTC
TRBV5-4	TRBJ2-5	TRBD1	.	CASSFQNRGQETQYF	TGTGCCAGCAGCTTTCAGAACAGGGGTCAAGAGACCCAGTACTTC
TRBV4-1	TRBJ2-5	.	.	CASSQTGLQETQYF	TGCGCCAGCAGCCAGACTGGCCTCCAAGAGACCCAGTACTTC
TRBV18	TRBJ1-3	.	.	CASSPPGSSGNTIYF	TGTGCCAGCTCACCACCCGGGAGTTCTGGAAACACCATATATTTT
TRBV28	TRBJ2-1	TRBD2	.	CASSQTSGRSSYNEQFF	TGTGCCAGCAGCCAGACTAGCGGAAGGAGCTCCTACAATGAGCAGTTCTTC
TRBV10-3	TRBJ2-5	.	few	CAISESRQERETQYF	TGTGCCATCAGTGAGTCGAGGCAAGAAAGAGAGACCCAGTACTTC
TRBV10-1	TRBJ1-2	.	.	CASSSGPRGGYTF	TGCGCCAGCAGCTCAGGTCCCCGAGGGGGCTACACCTTC
TRBV6-5	TRBJ2-3	.	once	CASSYRQASTDTQYF	TGTGCCAGCAGTTATCGCCAGGCTAGCACAGATACGCAGTATTTT
TRBV7-2	TRBJ2-1	.	.	CASSLAGGIEQFF	TGTGCCAGCAGCTTAGCTGGGGGGATTGAGCAGTTCTTC
TRBV12-3/TRBV12-4	TRBJ2-1	.	.	CASSFYSNEQFF	TGTGCCAGCAGCTTCTACAGCAATGAGCAGTTCTTC
TRBV27	TRBJ2-3	TRBD2	once	CASSSTLAGGSDTQYF	TGTGCCAGCAGTTCCACCCTAGCGGGAGGGTCAGATACGCAGTATTTT
TRBV11-2	TRBJ2-3	.	once	CASSLSFGDTQYF	TGTGCCAGCAGCTTAAGCTTCGGAGATACGCAGTATTTT
TRBV30	TRBJ1-4	.	.	CAWRGGGGPNEKLFF	TGTGCCTGGAGAGGGGGTGGAGGACCTAATGAAAAACTGTTTTTT
TRBV7-3	TRBJ2-3	TRBD2	.	CASSLAGEDTQYF	TGTGCCAGCAGCTTAGCGGGAGAAGATACGCAGTATTTT
TRBV28	TRBJ1-3	.	.	CASSSPRRDFSGNTIYF	TGTGCCAGCAGCTCCCCACGCAGGGACTTCTCTGGAAACACCATATATTTT
TRBV28	TRBJ2-7	TRBD2	.	CASTRSGGTYEQYF	TGTGCCAGCACCAGGAGCGGGGGAACCTACGAGCAGTACTTC